The 8 T cell receptor beta chains given below trace back to one sample, sequenced in a study of T cell changes during pregnancy in multiple sclerosis. Profiling relied on immunoSEQ multiplex PCR, and the TCRdb table lists in-frame clones only, not all of them. The table records tens of thousands of clones, roughly 89% of them present only once. Sequenced here: CD8+ T cells from peripheral blood mononuclear cells, sampled in the first trimester of pregnancy. These receptors were taken from a female donor with multiple sclerosis, enrolled in a pregnancy study.

CDR3 loop: CASISTGYNQPQHF. CDR3 sequence (DNA): TGTGCCAGCATTTCGACAGGATACAATCAGCCCCAGCATTTT. The chain combines TRBV6-6 with TRBJ1-5; possibly TRBD1 for D (6 bases). V lost 7 bases and J lost 3, with 13 bases in between. The CDR3 contains 14 residues. Germline V gives CDR1 MNHNY, CDR2 SVGAGI (reference sequence).

This clone was seen just once. The chain recombines TRBV19 with TRBJ1-5, with 9 bases identical to TRBD1. V gave up 6 bases and J gave up 2 bases; unmatched junction bases: 8. In germline, CDR1 is LNHDA, CDR2 SQIVND (reference sequence). The CDR3 runs to 16 residues. This CDR3 is CASSPSDRGGNQPQHF. For the CDR3, the DNA is TGTGCCAGTAGCCCATCGGACAGGGGAGGCAATCAGCCCCAGCATTTT. Supplemented by reference TRBV19 and TRBJ1-5, the full variable domain reads DGGITQSPKYLFRKEGQNVTLSCEQNLNHDAMYWYRQDPGQGLRLIYYSQIVNDFQKGDIAEGYSVSREKKESFPLTVTSAQKNPTAFYLCASSPSDRGGNQPQHFGDGTRLSIL.

This chain uses TRBV7-9 with TRBJ2-2; TRBD1 matches 7 bases. The V segment lost 5 bases and the J segment 0 bases; nucleotides outside the gene matches: 6. Germline V CDR1 and CDR2: SEHNR, FQNEAQ (reference sequence). The CDR3 has 16 residues. This CDR3 reads CASSPRQGANTGELFF. DNA of the CDR3: TGTGCCAGCAGCCCCCGACAGGGTGCGAACACCGGGGAGCTGTTTTTT.

The V and J genes are TRBV23-1 and TRBJ1-3; tentative D call: TRBD1 (5 bases). TRBV23-1 is known as an ORF, though its function is uncertain. The CDR3 extends over 18 amino acids. V lost 6 bases to trimming and J lost 7 bases, with 28 bases between them. Here the CDR3 DNA reads TGCGCCAGCAGCCAAACAAGACTGAAGGGCCCTAAGGGGAACACCATATATTTT. Translating gives CASSQTRLKGPKGNTIYF.

The rearrangement uses TRBV7-6 and TRBJ1-3; possibly TRBD1 for D (5 bases). In germline, CDR1 is SGHVS, CDR2 FNYEAQ. Between the trimmed V and J ends, which lost 5 bases and 0 bases, there was a span of 14 bases. The CDR3 sequence is 16 residues long. The CDR3: CASSVDIRSSGNTIYF. The CDR3 DNA reads TGTGCCAGCAGCGTGGACATTCGGAGCTCTGGAAACACCATATATTTT.

The V call is TRBV10-3, the J call TRBJ1-3; D not resolved. The V gene lost 0 bases and the J gene lost 2 bases, with 11 bases spanning the gap. The CDR3 has 16 amino acids. In germline, CDR1 is ENHRY, CDR2 SYGVKD. CDR3 in DNA: TGTGCCATCAGTGAGTCGGTCGACGGGGCTGGAAACACCATATATTTT. Protein sequence: CAISESVDGAGNTIYF.

This clone was detected a few times. The chain combines TRBV5-4 with TRBJ2-1; D may be TRBD2 (6 bases). Germline V lookup: CDR1 SGHNT, CDR2 YYREEE (reference sequence). The CDR3 is made up of 13 amino acids. The ends were cut back, 3 bases at V and 4 bases at J, with 8 bases in the middle. The CDR3 DNA follows: TGTGCCAGCAGCTGGGGACTTTACAATGAGCAGTTCTTC. This codes for CASSWGLYNEQFF.

The rearrangement uses TRBV27 and TRBJ2-2; a possible D gene is TRBD2 (6 bases). Trimming removed 3 bases at V and 0 bases at J, with 17 bases between. The CDR3 has 18 residues. Germline CDR1 and CDR2: MNHEY and SMNVEV (reference sequence). CDR3 protein: CASSFRTIAAANTGELFF. CDR3 DNA: TGTGCCAGCAGTTTTCGGACGATAGCGGCGGCGAACACCGGGGAGCTGTTTTTT.